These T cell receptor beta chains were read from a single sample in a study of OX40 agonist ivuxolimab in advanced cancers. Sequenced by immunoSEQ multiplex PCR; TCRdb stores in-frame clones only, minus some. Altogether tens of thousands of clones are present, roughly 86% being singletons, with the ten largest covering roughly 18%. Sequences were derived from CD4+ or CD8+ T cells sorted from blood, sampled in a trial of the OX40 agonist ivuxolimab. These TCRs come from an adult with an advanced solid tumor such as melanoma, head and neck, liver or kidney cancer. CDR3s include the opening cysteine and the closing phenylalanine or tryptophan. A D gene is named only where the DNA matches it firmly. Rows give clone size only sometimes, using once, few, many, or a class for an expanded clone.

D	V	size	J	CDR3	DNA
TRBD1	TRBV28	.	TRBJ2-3	CASRDRGFTDTQYF	TGTGCCAGCAGGGACAGGGGATTTACAGATACGCAGTATTTT
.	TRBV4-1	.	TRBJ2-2	CASSQEAGGSTGELFF	TGCGCCAGCAGCCAGGAGGCCGGGGGAAGCACCGGGGAGCTGTTTTTT
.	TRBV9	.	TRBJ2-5	CASSPPGETQYF	TGTGCCAGCAGCCCCCCGGGGGAGACCCAGTACTTC
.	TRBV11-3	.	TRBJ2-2	CASSLNSGNTGELFF	TGTGCCAGCAGCTTAAATTCAGGGAACACCGGGGAGCTGTTTTTT
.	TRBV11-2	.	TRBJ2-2	CASSLAPSLRASTGELFF	TGTGCCAGCAGCTTAGCCCCGTCATTGCGGGCGAGCACCGGGGAGCTGTTTTTT
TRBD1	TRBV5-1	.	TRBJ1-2	CASSPDRGEGYTF	TGCGCCAGCAGCCCCGACAGGGGGGAGGGCTACACCTTC
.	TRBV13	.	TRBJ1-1	CASSLVGILNTEAFF	TGTGCCAGCAGCTTAGTTGGGATCCTGAACACTGAAGCTTTCTTT
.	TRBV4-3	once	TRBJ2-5	CASSQWADGETQYF	TGCGCCAGCAGCCAATGGGCCGATGGGGAGACCCAGTACTTC
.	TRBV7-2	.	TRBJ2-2	CASSLRGQYSTGELFF	TGTGCCAGCAGCTTAAGAGGACAGTATAGCACCGGGGAGCTGTTTTTT
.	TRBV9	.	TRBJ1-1	CASSLGVQVNTEAFF	TGTGCCAGCAGCCTAGGGGTACAAGTGAACACTGAAGCTTTCTTT
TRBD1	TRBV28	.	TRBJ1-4	CASSLRGGSEKLFF	TGTGCCAGCAGTTTAAGAGGGGGCAGTGAAAAACTGTTTTTT
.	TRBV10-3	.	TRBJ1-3	CAISESGGNTIYF	TGTGCCATCAGTGAGTCGGGTGGAAACACCATATATTTT
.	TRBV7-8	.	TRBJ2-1	CASSLGDEQFF	TGTGCCAGCAGCTTAGGGGATGAGCAGTTCTTC
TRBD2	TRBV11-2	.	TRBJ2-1	CASSHGTSGAGYNEQFF	TGTGCCAGCAGCCACGGGACTAGCGGGGCCGGATACAATGAGCAGTTCTTC
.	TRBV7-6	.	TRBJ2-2	CASSLGSTGELFF	TGTGCCAGCAGCTTAGGGAGCACCGGGGAGCTGTTTTTT
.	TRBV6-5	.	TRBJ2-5	CASSYKLKETQYF	TGTGCCAGCAGTTACAAATTGAAGGAGACCCAGTACTTC
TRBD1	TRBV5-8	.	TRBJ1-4	CASSFGQGVEKLFF	TGTGCCAGCAGCTTCGGACAGGGAGTTGAAAAACTGTTTTTT
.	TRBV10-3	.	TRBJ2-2	CAISELGEGTGELFF	TGTGCCATCAGTGAGCTGGGAGAGGGGACCGGGGAGCTGTTTTTT
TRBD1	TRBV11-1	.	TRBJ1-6	CASSSGTGAYSPLHF	TGTGCCAGCAGCTCCGGGACAGGGGCTTATTCACCCCTCCACTTT
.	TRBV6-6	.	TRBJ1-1	CASSYKGPMNTEAFF	TGTGCCAGCAGTTACAAGGGCCCCATGAACACTGAAGCTTTCTTT
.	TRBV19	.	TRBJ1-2	CASTPGGAGPRYGYTF	TGTGCCAGTACTCCCGGCGGGGCAGGGCCCCGTTATGGCTACACCTTC
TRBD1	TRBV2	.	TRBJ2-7	CATSTGVRYEQYF	TGTGCCACCTCGACAGGGGTTCGGTACGAGCAGTACTTC
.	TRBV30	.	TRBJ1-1	CACQGQQNTEAFF	TGTGCCTGCCAAGGACAGCAGAACACTGAAGCTTTCTTT
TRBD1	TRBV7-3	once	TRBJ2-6	CASRPGQGAGANVLTF	TGTGCCAGCAGACCGGGACAGGGGGCCGGGGCCAACGTCCTGACTTTC
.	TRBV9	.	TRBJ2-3	CASSPSGRRDTDTQYF	TGTGCCAGCAGCCCCAGTGGGCGCCGGGACACAGATACGCAGTATTTT
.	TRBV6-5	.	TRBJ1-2	CASSSGGSIYGYTF	TGTGCCAGCAGTTCTGGAGGCTCCATCTATGGCTACACCTTC
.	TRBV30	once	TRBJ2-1	CAWAGISVNEQFF	TGTGCCTGGGCCGGGATTTCAGTCAATGAGCAGTTCTTC
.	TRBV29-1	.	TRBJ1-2	CSGKRGAQGYTF	TGCAGCGGGAAGCGGGGGGCGCAAGGCTACACCTTC
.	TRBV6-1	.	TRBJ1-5	CASSEIIRGQPQHF	TGTGCCAGCAGTGAAATAATAAGGGGTCAGCCCCAGCATTTT
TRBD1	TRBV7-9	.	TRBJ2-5	CASSLALRTGQNQETQYF	TGTGCCAGCAGCTTAGCGCTCAGGACAGGGCAAAACCAAGAGACCCAGTACTTC
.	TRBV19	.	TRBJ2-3	CASSPRTEDTQYF	TGTGCCAGTAGTCCCCGGACAGAGGATACGCAGTATTTT
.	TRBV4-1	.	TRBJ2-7	CASSHFSEGAGEQYF	TGCGCCAGCAGCCACTTCTCCGAAGGGGCGGGCGAGCAGTACTTC
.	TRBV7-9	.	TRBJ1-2	CASSLVGEGGYTF	TGTGCCAGCAGCTTAGTCGGAGAGGGTGGCTACACCTTC
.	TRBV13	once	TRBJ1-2	CASSTLGSWLGYGYTF	TGTGCCAGCAGCACTTTGGGGTCGTGGCTGGGCTATGGCTACACCTTC
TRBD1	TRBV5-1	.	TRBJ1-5	CASSLGGQGNQPQHF	TGCGCCAGCAGCTTGGGGGGACAGGGCAATCAGCCCCAGCATTTT
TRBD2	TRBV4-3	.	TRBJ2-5	CASSLSGVKTQYF	TGCGCCAGCAGCCTTAGCGGGGTGAAGACCCAGTACTTC
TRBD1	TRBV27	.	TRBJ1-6	CASSGWTGGSYNSPLHF	TGTGCCAGCAGTGGATGGACAGGCGGCTCCTATAATTCACCCCTCCACTTT
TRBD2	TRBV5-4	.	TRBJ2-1	CASSFGLAGVGEQFF	TGTGCCAGCAGCTTTGGACTAGCGGGGGTTGGTGAGCAGTTCTTC
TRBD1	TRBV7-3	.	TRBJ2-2	CASSPGQGNGELFF	TGTGCCAGCAGCCCGGGACAGGGGAACGGGGAGCTGTTTTTT
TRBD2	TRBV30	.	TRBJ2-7	CAWTLAGNPIEQYF	TGTGCCTGGACCCTAGCGGGGAACCCCATCGAGCAGTACTTC
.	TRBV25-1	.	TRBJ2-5	CASSGRGGPETQYF	TGTGCCAGCAGTGGTCGTGGAGGTCCGGAGACCCAGTACTTC
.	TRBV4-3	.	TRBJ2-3	CASSQGSVGSTDTQYF	TGCGCCAGCAGCCAAGGGTCCGTCGGTAGCACAGATACGCAGTATTTT
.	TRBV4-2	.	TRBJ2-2	CASSQEFGGGELFF	TGTGCCAGCAGCCAAGAATTCGGGGGAGGGGAGCTGTTTTTT
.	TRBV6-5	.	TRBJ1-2	CASRGQGKGYTF	TGTGCCAGCCGGGGGCAGGGCAAGGGCTACACCTTC